The T cell receptor (beta chain) described here comes from a study of cytomegalovirus exposure and HLA in healthy donors. Germline V CDR1 and CDR2: GTSNPN, SVGIG (reference sequence). The CDR3 has 12 amino acids. V lost 4 bases to trimming and J lost 8 bases; unmatched junction nucleotides: 4. The primer mix had 60 Vbeta and 13 Jbeta primers. Assay: immunoSEQ multiplex PCR; the TCRdb copy retains only in-frame clones and omits some. Counted here are 300,000 or so clones, almost 85% occurring once; the ten biggest clones make up about 2%. The clonotype comes from a woman between 40 and 55 years old in good health and CMV-seropositive. The rearrangement joins TRBV30 to TRBJ1-2; TRBD1 agrees at 10 bases. The sample comprised PBMCs. The CDR3 is CAWKGTGEGYTF. The CDR3, as DNA: TGTGCCTGGAAAGGGACAGGGGAAGGCTACACCTTC.